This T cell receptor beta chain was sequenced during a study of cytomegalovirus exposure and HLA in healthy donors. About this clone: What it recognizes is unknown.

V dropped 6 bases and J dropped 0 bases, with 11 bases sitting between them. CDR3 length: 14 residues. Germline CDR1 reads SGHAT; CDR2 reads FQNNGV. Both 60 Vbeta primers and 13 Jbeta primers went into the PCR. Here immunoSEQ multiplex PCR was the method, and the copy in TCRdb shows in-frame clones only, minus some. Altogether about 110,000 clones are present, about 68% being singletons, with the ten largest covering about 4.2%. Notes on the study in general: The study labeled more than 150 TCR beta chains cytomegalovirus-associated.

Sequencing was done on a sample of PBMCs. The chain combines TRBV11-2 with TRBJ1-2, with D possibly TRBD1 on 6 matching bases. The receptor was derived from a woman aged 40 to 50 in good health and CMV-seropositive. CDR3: CASRMGAANYGYTF. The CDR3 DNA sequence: TGTGCCAGCAGGATGGGGGCAGCTAACTATGGCTACACCTTC.